Presented here are 6 T cell receptor beta chains from one specimen sequenced in a study of shared clonotypes between healthy human individuals. This table comes from immunoSEQ multiplex PCR, and its TCRdb copy is limited to in-frame clones, with some not included. The repertoire holds 950,000 to 1,200,000 clones, with 60% to 80% as singletons. The source material was memory CD4+ T cells from PBMCs. Subset of the sample: CD45RA-negative fraction. The receptors derive from a man younger than 30 in good health. Some clones in this sample may be carry-over from other donors' samples.

The J gene is TRBJ2-2, the V gene TRBV7-3; D tentatively fits TRBD1 or TRBD2 (6 bases each). Trimming took 2 bases from V and 4 from J, leaving 11 bases between them. The CDR3 totals 15 residues. Looked up from germline, CDR1 is SGHTA and CDR2 is FQGTGA. Written as DNA, the CDR3 is TGTGCCAGCAGCTTAGACGGAGGGGGCACCGGGGAGCTGTTTTTT. Protein product: CASSLDGGGTGELFF.

V is TRBV9 and J is TRBJ2-5; TRBD2 matches 7 bases. J was trimmed by 2 bases and V by 4 bases; bases with no gene match: 5. The CDR3 covers 14 residues. The germline V gene has CDR1 SGDLS and CDR2 YYNGEE. CDR3 nucleotides: TGTGCCAGCAGCTCCGGCGGGAGTCAAGAGACCCAGTACTTC. The encoded protein is CASSSGGSQETQYF.

Concerning this clone: Other DNA sequences within the sample encode an identical CDR3. The rearrangement uses TRBV18 and TRBJ1-5, with unresolved D. The CDR3 has 13 amino acids. V lost 3 bases to trimming and J lost 5 bases, with 8 bases between them. Germline CDR1 KGHSH, CDR2 LQKENI. CDR3 sequence reads: CASSPGRDQPQHF. The CDR3 nucleotides read TGTGCCAGCTCACCCGGACGAGATCAGCCCCAGCATTTT.

The DNA of the CDR3 is TGCAGTGCTAGTATGCAAGAGACCCAGTACTTC. As protein: CSASMQETQYF. J is TRBJ2-5 and V is TRBV20-1; D unclear. The germline V gene has CDR1 DFQATT and CDR2 SNEGSKA (reference sequence). The V gene lost 3 bases and the J gene lost 2 bases, with 4 bases spanning the gap. This CDR3 is built from 11 residues.

The chain recombines TRBV18 with TRBJ1-4, with 8 bases that match TRBD1. CDR1 is KGHSH, CDR2 LQKENI, per germline. The CDR3 is 17 residues long. V shed 2 bases, J shed 5 bases, and the junction held 10 bases outside the gene matches. CDR3 loop: CASSPVGPGQANEKLFF. The CDR3 coding sequence is TGTGCCAGCTCACCAGTTGGTCCGGGACAGGCGAATGAAAAACTGTTTTTT.

A word on this clone: Given a much more abundant clone one base away, this may be a read error. This sequence joins TRBV14 and TRBJ1-5; D is unclear. The CDR3 runs to 12 residues. CDR1 and CDR2 (germline): SGHDN, FVKESK. Between the trimmed V and J ends, which lost 5 bases and 4 bases, there was a span of 6 bases. In nucleotides, the CDR3 is TGTGCCAGCAGCGACCCAAATCAGCCCCAGCATTTT. Protein: CASSDPNQPQHF.